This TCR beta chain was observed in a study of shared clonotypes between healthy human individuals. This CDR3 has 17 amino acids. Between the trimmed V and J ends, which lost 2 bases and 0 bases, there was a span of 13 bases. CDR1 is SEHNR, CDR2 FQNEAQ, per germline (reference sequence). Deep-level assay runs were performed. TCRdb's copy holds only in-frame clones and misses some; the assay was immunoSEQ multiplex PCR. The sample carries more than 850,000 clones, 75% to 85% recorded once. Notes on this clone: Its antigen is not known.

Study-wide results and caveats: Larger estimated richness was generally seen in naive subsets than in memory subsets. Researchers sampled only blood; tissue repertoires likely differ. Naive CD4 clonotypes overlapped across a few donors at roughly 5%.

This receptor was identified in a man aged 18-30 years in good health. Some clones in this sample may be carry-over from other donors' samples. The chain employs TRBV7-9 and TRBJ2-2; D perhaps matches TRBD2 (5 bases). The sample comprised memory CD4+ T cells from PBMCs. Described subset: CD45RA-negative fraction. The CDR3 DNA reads TGTGCCAGCAGCTTACTTTCGGGAATAGCGAACACCGGGGAGCTGTTTTTT. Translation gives CASSLLSGIANTGELFF.